These 30 T cell receptor beta chains were sequenced from one sample in a study of blood T cell repertoires in COVID-19. Produced via immunoSEQ multiplex PCR; TCRdb's table is partial and in-frame only. This table has about 73,000 clones, approximately 80% appearing once. The sample consisted of peripheral blood. These receptors were obtained from a man older than 75 with active or convalescent COVID-19.

CDR3 nucleotide sequence: TGCGCCAGCAGCCAAGGTGGGCTAGCCTGGACCGGGGAGCTGTTTTTT. This translates into CASSQGGLAWTGELFF. This rearrangement joins TRBV4-1 to TRBJ2-2, with D possibly being TRBD2 (5 bases). Between the trimmed V and J ends, which lost 1 base and 5 bases, there was a span of 14 bases. The length of the CDR3 is 16 residues. Germline V gene data show CDR1 as MGHRA and CDR2 as YSYEKL.

The rearrangement uses TRBV30 and TRBJ2-1; 7 positions agree with TRBD1. The length of the CDR3 is 14 residues. J was trimmed by 0 bases and V by 3 bases; bases with no gene match: 2. Germline V CDR1 and CDR2: GTSNPN, SVGIG (reference sequence). The CDR3 nucleotides are TGTGCCTGGAGGTGGGACAGCTCCTACAATGAGCAGTTCTTC. Protein: CAWRWDSSYNEQFF.

V and J are TRBV12-3 or TRBV12-4 and TRBJ1-6, with TRBD1 as a possible D gene (6 bases). The CDR3 consists of 12 residues. The germline V and J ends were trimmed by 8 bases and 7 bases, with 9 bases remaining between them. The CDR3: CASGQLNSPLHF. CDR3 nucleotides: TGTGCCAGCGGACAGCTAAATTCACCCCTCCACTTT.

This chain links TRBV4-1 with TRBJ2-1; D perhaps matches TRBD1 (6 bases). CDR1 is MGHRA, CDR2 YSYEKL, per germline. V was trimmed by 4 bases and J by 4 bases, leaving 11 bases between them. This CDR3 has 14 amino acids. The CDR3 sequence: CASSLETGYNEQFF. The CDR3 DNA sequence: TGCGCCAGCAGCCTGGAAACAGGGTACAATGAGCAGTTCTTC.

The chain joins TRBV30 to TRBJ1-5, with 8 bases identical to TRBD1. The CDR3 has 21 residues. The V gene end was trimmed by 5 bases and the J gene end by 0 bases; junction bases not matched to a gene: 24. CDR1 and CDR2 from the germline V gene are GTSNPN and SVGIG (reference sequence). The CDR3 region is CAWVGPNPDRGTQYSNQPQHF. In DNA form, the CDR3 reads TGTGCCTGGGTGGGGCCCAACCCCGACAGGGGCACTCAGTATAGCAATCAGCCCCAGCATTTT.

CDR3 bases: TGTGCCATCAGTGAAGGGGTTGAGCAGTTCTTC. Its translation is CAISEGVEQFF. The chain joins TRBV10-3 to TRBJ2-1; D is possibly TRBD1 (5 bases). The CDR3 has 11 residues. Trimming stripped 3 bases from V and 9 bases from J, with 6 bases between. The germline gives CDR1 ENHRY, CDR2 SYGVKD.

This chain uses TRBV27 with TRBJ2-1; 7 bases agree with TRBD2. The CDR3 runs 15 residues. Germline lookup yields CDR1 MNHEY and CDR2 SMNVEV (reference sequence). J gave up 4 bases and V 1 base, and 4 bases lay outside the gene matches. The chain's CDR3 is CASSLWSGGYNEQFF. The CDR3 bases are TGTGCCAGCAGTTTATGGTCGGGGGGTTACAATGAGCAGTTCTTC.

V gene TRBV11-2 combines with J gene TRBJ2-3; 8 bases align to TRBD2. Trimming at V came to 3 bases and at J to 6 bases, leaving 5 bases not matched to a gene. This CDR3 region has 14 residues. From germline, CDR1 is SGHAT and CDR2 FQNNGV. CDR3 residues: CASSFAGGRDTQYF. In nucleotides, the CDR3 is TGTGCCAGCAGCTTTGCGGGGGGAAGGGATACGCAGTATTTT.

The rearrangement links TRBV6-5 to TRBJ2-3; TRBD1 might be the D (5 bases). This CDR3 region has 13 residues. Germline V CDR1 and CDR2: MNHEY, SVGAGI. The V end was cut by 5 bases, the J end by 2 bases, with 8 bases between. In DNA form, the CDR3 reads TGTGCCAGCAGTACGACAGACACAGATACGCAGTATTTT. Translated, it gives CASSTTDTDTQYF.

The chain uses TRBV5-1 and TRBJ2-2; unclear D gene. Germline CDR1 SGHRS, CDR2 YFSETQ. The CDR3 is 15 residues long. Trimming cost V 0 bases and J 2 bases, with 8 bases left between them. In DNA form, the CDR3 reads TGCGCCAGCAGCTTGGCCGGTCTTAACACCGGGGAGCTGTTTTTT. It encodes CASSLAGLNTGELFF. Variable domain in full (rest from reference TRBV5-1 and TRBJ2-2): KAGVTQTPRYLIKTRGQQVTLSCSPISGHRSVSWYQQTPGQGLQFLFEYFSETQRNKGNFPGRFSGRQFSNSRSEMNVSTLELGDSALYLCASSLAGLNTGELFFGEGSRLTVL.

The J gene is TRBJ2-5, the V gene TRBV6-5, with a weak D call TRBD1 (5 bases). CDR3 length: 14 residues. The V end was cut by 0 bases, the J end by 7 bases, with 12 bases between. The V gene's germline CDR1 is MNHEY and CDR2 SVGAGI. CDR3 nucleotide sequence: TGTGCCAGCAGTTACTCAAGGCAGGGCGGGACCCAGTACTTC. As protein: CASSYSRQGGTQYF.

This sequence joins TRBV28 and TRBJ2-1, with D uncertain. The CDR3 runs to 16 residues. V was shortened by 2 bases and J by 0 bases, with 11 bases between the two germline ends. Germline CDR1 reads MDHEN; CDR2 reads SYDVKM. The CDR3 is CASSLRWASSYNEQFF. The DNA of the CDR3 is TGTGCCAGCAGTTTACGGTGGGCGAGCTCCTACAATGAGCAGTTCTTC.

The chain links TRBV10-3 to TRBJ2-7; TRBD1 agrees at 10 bases. This CDR3 has 15 amino acids. With 6 bases clipped from V and 2 bases from J, the junction kept 7 bases outside the gene matches. Germline V gives CDR1 ENHRY, CDR2 SYGVKD. The CDR3 DNA follows: TGTGCCATCAGGAAGGATGGACAGGGGGCCTACGAGCAGTACTTC. Translated, it gives CAIRKDGQGAYEQYF.

The chain uses TRBV6-2 or TRBV6-3 and TRBJ2-1, with TRBD2 matching over 8 bases. V lost 1 base, J lost 4 bases, and 6 bases stayed unmatched. CDR3 length: 16 residues. From germline, CDR1 is MNHEY and CDR2 SVGEGT. The CDR3 loop reads CASSYLNGGVYNEQFF. The CDR3 nucleotides are TGTGCCAGCAGTTACTTAAACGGGGGGGTTTACAATGAGCAGTTCTTC.

The genes are TRBV5-1 and TRBJ2-3; 14 bases line up with TRBD2. With 3 bases clipped from V and 4 bases from J, the junction kept 4 bases outside the gene matches. This CDR3 is 16 amino acids long. Germline CDR1 is SGHRS and CDR2 is YFSETQ. CDR3 nucleotides: TGCGCCAGCAGCTATGGGACTAGCGGGGGATCAGATACGCAGTATTTT. It translates to CASSYGTSGGSDTQYF.

V and J are TRBV4-3 and TRBJ2-6; a possible D gene is TRBD1 (5 bases). Trimming shortened V by 3 bases and J by 0 bases, and 9 bases separated the two germline ends. The CDR3 runs 16 residues. Germline V gene data show CDR1 as LGHNA and CDR2 as YSLEER. In DNA form, the CDR3 reads TGCGCCAGCAGCCAGGTAACAGGCTCTGGGGCCAACGTCCTGACTTTC. This sequence encodes CASSQVTGSGANVLTF.

The rearrangement links TRBV3-1 (or the pseudogene TRBV3-2) to TRBJ2-5; 11 bases are shared with TRBD1. Trimming removed 2 bases from V and 5 bases from J; junction bases left unmatched: 7. CDR3 size: 16 residues. In germline, CDR1 is LGHDT, CDR2 YNNKEL (reference sequence). This CDR3 is CASSQRDRGMRETQYF. CDR3 DNA sequence: TGTGCCAGCAGCCAACGGGACAGGGGGATGAGGGAGACCCAGTACTTC.

V and J are TRBV19 and TRBJ2-5; 8 nucleotides align to TRBD2. Trimming took 5 bases from V and 5 from J; bases not matched to a gene: 10. The CDR3 contains 15 residues. CDR1 LNHDA and CDR2 SQIVND come from the germline V gene (reference sequence). In DNA, the CDR3 is TGTGCCAGTAGTTATCTAGCGGGCGAGCGGGAGACCCAGTACTTC. It encodes CASSYLAGERETQYF.

This sequence joins TRBV19 and TRBJ2-1, with 8 bases matching TRBD2. Trimming at V came to 7 bases and at J to 4 bases, leaving 3 bases not matched to a gene. CDR1 and CDR2 (germline): LNHDA, SQIVND (reference sequence). There are 13 residues in the CDR3. The CDR3 here is CASTQRGYNEQFF. Here the CDR3 DNA reads TGTGCCAGTACCCAGCGGGGGTACAATGAGCAGTTCTTC.

This clone turned up a few times. This sequence joins TRBV30 and TRBJ2-7; D is possibly TRBD1 (5 bases). The CDR3 is 14 amino acids. Trimming cost V 0 bases and J 4 bases, with 13 bases left between them. The V gene's germline CDR1 is GTSNPN and CDR2 SVGIG (reference sequence). The CDR3 reads CAWSVGQGRYEQYF. The CDR3 bases are TGTGCCTGGAGTGTGGGGCAGGGAAGATACGAGCAGTACTTC.

This rearrangement joins TRBV6-2 or TRBV6-3 to TRBJ2-2; weak D call: TRBD2 (5 bases). The CDR3 has 13 residues. Germline-derived CDR1 and CDR2 are MNHEY and SVGEGT. Trimming removed 4 bases at V and 8 bases at J, with 11 bases between. Here the CDR3 reads CASSSLGRGELFF. CDR3 nucleotide sequence: TGTGCCAGCAGTTCATTGGGGAGAGGGGAGCTGTTTTTT.

This rearrangement joins TRBV19 to TRBJ2-2; D is possibly TRBD1 (6 bases). This CDR3 has 19 residues. Germline V gene data show CDR1 as LNHDA and CDR2 as SQIVND (reference sequence). Deletions cut 7 bases from V and 0 bases from J, with 24 bases between. The CDR3 spells CASNPGRGPLGTNTGELFF. The CDR3 DNA follows: TGTGCCAGTAATCCGGGCAGGGGCCCTCTCGGGACGAACACCGGGGAGCTGTTTTTT.

The chain carries TRBV3-1 (or the pseudogene TRBV3-2) and TRBJ2-1, with 8 bases that match TRBD1. CDR3 size: 17 residues. Per the germline V gene, CDR1 is LGHDT and CDR2 is YNNKEL (reference sequence). V trimming: 1 base; J trimming: 4 bases; junction bases outside the gene matches: 9. CDR3 protein: CASSQVRRQGIYNEQFF. The CDR3 bases are TGTGCCAGCAGCCAAGTACGACGACAGGGGATTTACAATGAGCAGTTCTTC.

V and J are TRBV15 and TRBJ2-2, with TRBD2 identical over 11 bases. The V gene's germline CDR1 is LNHNV and CDR2 YYDKDF (reference sequence). This CDR3 is built from 20 residues. V lost 2 bases, J lost 0 bases, and 11 bases stayed unmatched. CDR3 residues: CATSRSPGTSGYANTGELFF. The DNA for the CDR3 is TGTGCCACCAGCAGATCTCCCGGGACTAGCGGATACGCGAACACCGGGGAGCTGTTTTTT. Looking up the rest from reference TRBV15 and TRBJ2-2 gives the full variable domain: DAMVIQNPRYQVTQFGKPVTLSCSQTLNHNVMYWYQQKSSQAPKLLFHYYDKDFNNEADTPDNFQSRRPNTSFCFLDIRSPGLGDTAMYLCATSRSPGTSGYANTGELFFGEGSRLTVL.

The V call is TRBV18, the J call TRBJ2-3, with TRBD1 matching over 9 bases. V lost 2 bases, J lost 7 bases, and 13 bases stayed unmatched. Germline V gene lookup returns CDR1 KGHSH and CDR2 LQKENI. This CDR3 has 17 amino acids. As DNA, the CDR3 is TGTGCCAGCTCACCATCGTCTTTTGGGACAGGGCCTAATACGCAGTATTTT. Translating it yields CASSPSSFGTGPNTQYF.

The V call is TRBV5-4, the J call TRBJ2-3, with 7 bases fitting TRBD1. The CDR3 is 17 residues long. Germline CDR1 reads SGHNT; CDR2 reads YYREEE (reference sequence). Trimming at V came to 4 bases and at J to 0 bases, leaving 11 bases not matched to a gene. CDR3 sequence reads: CASSRDSRLTSTDTQYF. CDR3 in DNA: TGTGCCAGCAGCAGGGACAGCCGTCTAACTAGCACAGATACGCAGTATTTT.

The rearrangement uses TRBV30 and TRBJ2-3; 8 bases fit TRBD1. Germline CDR1 and CDR2: GTSNPN and SVGIG (reference sequence). The CDR3 runs 11 residues. Trimming at V came to 6 bases and at J to 6 bases, leaving 2 bases not matched to a gene. In nucleotides, the CDR3 is TGTGCCTGCAGGGGGCGGGATACGCAGTATTTT. This codes for CACRGRDTQYF.

This chain links TRBV12-3 or TRBV12-4 with TRBJ2-3; the match to TRBD1 covers 10 bases. This CDR3 has 13 amino acids. V shed 9 bases, J shed 3 bases, and the junction held 3 bases outside the gene matches. CDR3 in amino acids: CASRDRGTDTQYF. Written as DNA, the CDR3 is TGTGCCAGTCGGGACAGGGGAACAGATACGCAGTATTTT.

The chain links TRBV3-1 (or the pseudogene TRBV3-2) to TRBJ1-2, with D uncertain. V lost 7 bases, J lost 0 bases, and 15 bases lay in between. This CDR3 is 15 amino acids long. Germline V gene lookup returns CDR1 LGHDT and CDR2 YNNKEL (reference sequence). The CDR3 DNA reads TGTGCCAGCACCCCTTCGACACGCACTAACTATGGCTACACCTTC. Encoded protein: CASTPSTRTNYGYTF.

This clone is a singleton in its sample. The rearrangement joins TRBV2 to TRBJ2-1; TRBD2 agrees at 12 bases. The CDR3 is made up of 16 amino acids. Trimming removed 4 bases from V and 2 bases from J; junction bases left unmatched: 3. The V gene's germline CDR1 is SNHLY and CDR2 FYNNEI. The CDR3 protein is CASSGLAGVAYNEQFF. CDR3 coding DNA: TGTGCCAGCAGTGGACTAGCGGGAGTTGCCTACAATGAGCAGTTCTTC.